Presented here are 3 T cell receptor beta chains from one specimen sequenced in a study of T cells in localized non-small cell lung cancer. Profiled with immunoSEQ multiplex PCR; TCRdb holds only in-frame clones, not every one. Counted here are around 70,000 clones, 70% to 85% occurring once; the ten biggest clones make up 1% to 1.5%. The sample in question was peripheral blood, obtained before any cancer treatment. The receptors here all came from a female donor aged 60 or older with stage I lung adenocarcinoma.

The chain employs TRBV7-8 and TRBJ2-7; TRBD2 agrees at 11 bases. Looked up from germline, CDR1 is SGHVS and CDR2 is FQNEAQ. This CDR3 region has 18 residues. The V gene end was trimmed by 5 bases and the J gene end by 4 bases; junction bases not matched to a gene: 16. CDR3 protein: CASSILGGLAGGMYEQYF. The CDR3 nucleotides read TGTGCCAGCAGCATCCTTGGGGGCTTAGCGGGAGGGATGTACGAGCAGTACTTC.

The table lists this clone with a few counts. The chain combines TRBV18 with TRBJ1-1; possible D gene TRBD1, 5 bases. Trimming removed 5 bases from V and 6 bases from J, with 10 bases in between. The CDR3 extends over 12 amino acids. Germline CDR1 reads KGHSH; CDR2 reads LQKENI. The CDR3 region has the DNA TGTGCCAGCTCATTCGACAGCCCTGAAGCTTTCTTT. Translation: CASSFDSPEAFF.

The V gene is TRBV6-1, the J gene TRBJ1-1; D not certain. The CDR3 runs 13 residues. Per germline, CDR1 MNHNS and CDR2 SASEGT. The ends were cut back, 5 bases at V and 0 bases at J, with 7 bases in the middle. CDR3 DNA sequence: TGTGCCAGCAGTCGCACCCTGAACACTGAAGCTTTCTTT. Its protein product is CASSRTLNTEAFF.